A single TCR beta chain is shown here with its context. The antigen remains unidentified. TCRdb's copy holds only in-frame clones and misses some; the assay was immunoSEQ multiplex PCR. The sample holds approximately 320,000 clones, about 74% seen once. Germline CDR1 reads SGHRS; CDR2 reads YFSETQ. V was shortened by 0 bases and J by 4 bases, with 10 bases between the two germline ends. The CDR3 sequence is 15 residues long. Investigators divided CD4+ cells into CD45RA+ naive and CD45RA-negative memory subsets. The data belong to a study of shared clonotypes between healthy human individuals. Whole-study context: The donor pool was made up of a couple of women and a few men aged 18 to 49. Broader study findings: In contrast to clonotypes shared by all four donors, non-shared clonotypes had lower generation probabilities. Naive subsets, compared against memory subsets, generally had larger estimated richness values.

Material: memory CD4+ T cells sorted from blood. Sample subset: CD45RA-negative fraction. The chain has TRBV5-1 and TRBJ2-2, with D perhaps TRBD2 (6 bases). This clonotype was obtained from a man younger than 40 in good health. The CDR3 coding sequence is TGCGCCAGCAGCTTGGTGCGGGGTAGCACCGGGGAGCTGTTTTTT. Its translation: CASSLVRGSTGELFF.